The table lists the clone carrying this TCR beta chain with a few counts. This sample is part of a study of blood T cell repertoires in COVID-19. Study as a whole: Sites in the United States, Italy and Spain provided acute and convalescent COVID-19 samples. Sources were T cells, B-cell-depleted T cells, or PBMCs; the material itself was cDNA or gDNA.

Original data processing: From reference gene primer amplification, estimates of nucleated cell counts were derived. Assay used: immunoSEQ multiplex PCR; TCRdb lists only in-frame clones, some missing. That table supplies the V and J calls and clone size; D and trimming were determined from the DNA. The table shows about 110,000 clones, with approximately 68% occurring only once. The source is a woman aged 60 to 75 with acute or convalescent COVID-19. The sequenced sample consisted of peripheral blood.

DNA for the CDR3: TGTGCCAGCAGCTCCTCCAGGACGGGGGATCAGCCCCAGCATTTT. Translating gives CASSSSRTGDQPQHF. The chain employs TRBV7-9 and TRBJ1-5; a weak D match, TRBD1 (5 bases). This CDR3 has 15 residues. The V gene lost 4 bases and the J gene lost 5 bases, with 15 bases spanning the gap. CDR1 is SEHNR and CDR2 is FQNEAQ in the germline V gene (reference sequence).